The rows below give T cell receptor beta chains drawn from one sample of a study of T cell repertoires and Cas9 in healthy adults. This table comes from immunoSEQ multiplex PCR, and its TCRdb copy is limited to in-frame clones, with some not included. The sample comprises more than 20,000 clones, about nine tenths of which are singletons, and approximately 0.7% rests with the top ten. The specimen sequenced was CD4+ effector T cells (CD127+, CD25-, CD137-, CD154-) from PBMCs; culture status not recorded. These receptors were taken from a human donor in good health. Each CDR3 is given with its conserved first and last residue. The D gene is left open where the match is weak. Clone size is not always given. Where it is, it says once, few, many or a class for expanded clones.

J gene | D gene | clone size | V gene | CDR3 protein | CDR3 DNA
TRBJ2-7 | . | . | TRBV11-3 | CASLRAQKGYEQYF | TGTGCCAGCCTAAGGGCACAGAAAGGCTACGAGCAGTACTTC
TRBJ1-4 | . | . | TRBV2 | CASSVGPEKLFF | TGTGCCAGCAGTGTTGGCCCAGAAAAACTGTTTTTT
TRBJ1-4 | TRBD1 | . | TRBV30 | CAWSVDDRAGGLFF | TGTGCCTGGAGTGTAGATGACAGGGCCGGGGGACTGTTTTTT
TRBJ2-7 | . | . | TRBV30 | CAWSVGGLDEQYF | TGTGCCTGGAGTGTAGGGGGGTTGGACGAGCAGTACTTC
TRBJ1-6 | TRBD1 | once | TRBV19 | CASSQRTGTNSPLHF | TGTGCCAGTAGTCAGAGGACAGGGACTAATTCACCCCTCCACTTT
TRBJ1-1 | . | . | TRBV6-5 | CASSSSRRAAFF | TGTGCCAGCAGTTCTAGCAGGCGGGCAGCTTTCTTT
TRBJ1-2 | . | once | TRBV6-6 | CASSDRTVGYTF | TGTGCCAGCAGTGACCGGACAGTTGGCTACACCTTC
TRBJ2-1 | TRBD2 | . | TRBV7-9 | CASSLGLADNEQFF | TGTGCCAGCAGCTTAGGACTAGCGGACAATGAGCAGTTCTTC
TRBJ2-3 | . | . | TRBV5-6 | CASSLEYQGGTDTQYF | TGTGCCAGCAGCTTGGAGTACCAGGGTGGCACAGATACGCAGTATTTT
TRBJ2-7 | . | . | TRBV6-5 | CASSPSGLYEQYF | TGTGCCAGCAGTCCCTCGGGACTTTACGAGCAGTACTTC
TRBJ1-6 | . | . | TRBV30 | CAWSPQHNSPLHF | TGTGCCTGGAGTCCCCAACATAATTCACCCCTCCACTTT
TRBJ1-1 | . | . | TRBV6-1 | CASSEIMWDTEAFF | TGTGCCAGCAGTGAAATTATGTGGGACACTGAAGCTTTCTTT
TRBJ2-3 | TRBD2 | . | TRBV5-1 | CASSQLAGGVTQYF | TGCGCCAGCAGCCAACTAGCGGGTGGGGTTACGCAGTATTTT
TRBJ2-5 | TRBD1 | . | TRBV5-1 | CASSHGTVQETQYF | TGCGCCAGCAGCCATGGGACAGTACAAGAGACCCAGTACTTC
TRBJ1-2 | . | . | TRBV29-1 | CSVAPGRGGYGYTF | TGCAGCGTTGCCCCGGGACGGGGGGGCTATGGCTACACCTTC
TRBJ1-1 | . | . | TRBV9 | CASSVGGAMNTEAFF | TGTGCCAGCAGCGTAGGGGGAGCTATGAACACTGAAGCTTTCTTT
TRBJ1-1 | . | . | TRBV28 | CASSFRRGITTFF | TGTGCCAGCAGTTTTCGGAGGGGGATTACAACTTTCTTT
TRBJ2-2 | TRBD2 | . | TRBV19 | CASSIYGVGTSAGELFF | TGTGCCAGTAGTATTTACGGAGTCGGGACTAGTGCCGGGGAGCTGTTTTTT
TRBJ2-2 | . | . | TRBV5-1 | CASSLGLDTGELFF | TGCGCCAGCAGCTTGGGCTTGGATACCGGGGAGCTGTTTTTT
TRBJ2-7 | . | . | TRBV10-3 | CAISERLRWGDEQYF | TGTGCCATCAGTGAGCGACTAAGGTGGGGCGACGAGCAGTACTTC
TRBJ1-6 | . | once | TRBV19 | CASSINRSYNSPLHF | TGTGCCAGTAGTATAAACCGCTCCTATAATTCACCCCTCCACTTT
TRBJ1-1 | . | once | TRBV6-5 | CASTGAMNTEAFF | TGTGCCAGCACAGGAGCGATGAACACTGAAGCTTTCTTT
TRBJ1-4 | TRBD1 | . | TRBV27 | CASSLRGRDRGQSNEKLFF | TGTGCCAGCAGTTTAAGGGGGCGGGACAGGGGGCAATCGAATGAAAAACTGTTTTTT
TRBJ2-1 | TRBD1 | . | TRBV29-1 | CSVERTGSSYNEQFF | TGCAGCGTTGAACGGACAGGGAGCTCCTACAATGAGCAGTTCTTC
TRBJ1-1 | TRBD1 | . | TRBV5-1 | CASSVSGTGGTMNTEAFF | TGCGCCAGCAGCGTATCCGGGACAGGGGGCACTATGAACACTGAAGCTTTCTTT
TRBJ1-1 | TRBD1 | once | TRBV5-4 | CASSWGQLNTEAFF | TGTGCCAGCAGCTGGGGACAGTTGAACACTGAAGCTTTCTTT
TRBJ2-1 | . | . | TRBV29-1 | CSVERGGAGVSEQFF | TGCAGCGTTGAAAGAGGGGGGGCGGGGGTGAGTGAGCAGTTCTTC
TRBJ1-2 | . | . | TRBV6-5 | CATKRYGQANYGYTF | TGTGCCACCAAGAGATATGGGCAAGCTAACTATGGCTACACCTTC
TRBJ2-5 | TRBD1 | . | TRBV9 | CASSVLRDSQETQYF | TGTGCCAGCAGCGTCCTACGGGACAGTCAAGAGACCCAGTACTTC
TRBJ1-4 | . | . | TRBV6-1 | CASSGLDREKLFF | TGTGCCAGCAGTGGACTGGACAGAGAAAAACTGTTTTTT
TRBJ2-2 | TRBD1 | . | TRBV5-1 | CASSLGTGGSNGELFF | TGCGCCAGCAGCTTGGGGACAGGGGGCTCGAACGGGGAGCTGTTTTTT
TRBJ2-7 | TRBD2 | . | TRBV30 | CAWTRGGPEQYF | TGTGCCTGGACCCGGGGGGGCCCCGAGCAGTACTTC
TRBJ1-1 | . | . | TRBV5-1 | CASSLSGGTEAFF | TGCGCCAGCAGCTTATCGGGTGGGACTGAAGCTTTCTTT
TRBJ1-5 | . | . | TRBV2 | CASSEEWGRMRDNQPQHF | TGTGCCAGCAGTGAAGAGTGGGGGAGGATGAGGGATAATCAGCCCCAGCATTTT